The 27 T cell receptor beta chains reported below all come from one sample, sequenced in a study of monozygotic twins with inflammatory bowel disease. Using the 5' RACE reads, TCRdb records one entry per CDR3 protein without DNA. This listing includes 300,000 to 400,000 distinct CDR3 sequences. The sequencing input was blood. The receptor source for this set is a human donor with ulcerative colitis or Crohn's disease, or a healthy co-twin of an affected twin (not recorded which).

The chain carries TRBV4-1 and TRBJ1-1; TCRdb's D gene call, TRBD1, goes unchecked for lack of DNA. The CDR3 totals 15 residues. CDR1 and CDR2 (germline): MGHRA, YSYEKL. CDR3 loop: CASSHYRERATEAFF.

The chain joins TRBV12-3 or TRBV12-4 to TRBJ2-7; checking the TCRdb D call of TRBD1 is not possible without DNA. The CDR3 runs 14 residues. CDR3 sequence: CASSNRDRVYEQYF.

The chain's CDR3 is CASSLWTSGGHNEQFF. The gene calls are TRBV27 and TRBJ2-1; with no DNA, the TCRdb D assignment of TRBD2 cannot be verified. This CDR3 contains 16 residues. Germline loops: CDR1 MNHEY, CDR2 SMNVEV (reference sequence).

This sequence joins TRBV12-3 or TRBV12-4 and TRBJ2-5; the D call from TCRdb, TRBD1, cannot be confirmed without DNA. The CDR3 spans 13 residues. CDR3 loop: CASRVGGGETQYF.

V gene TRBV2 combines with J gene TRBJ2-1; TCRdb designates TRBD1, a call that cannot be tested without DNA. The CDR3 consists of 16 residues. CDR1 and CDR2 (germline): SNHLY, FYNNEI. CDR3 residues: CASSDKGHLIWGEQFF.

The chain links TRBV10-3 to TRBJ1-2; TCRdb designates TRBD1, a call that cannot be tested without DNA. Germline values: CDR1 ENHRY, CDR2 SYGVKD. The CDR3 runs to 14 residues. The CDR3 region is CAIRDQGANYGYTF.

The gene calls are TRBV14 and TRBJ1-1. This CDR3 has 14 amino acids. Germline V gene sequence: CDR1 SGHDN, CDR2 FVKESK. The CDR3 here is CASSQDLGSSEAFF.

The chain recombines TRBV20-1 with TRBJ2-1; TCRdb reports TRBD2, a call that lacks DNA to check it against. The CDR3 is 13 residues long. CDR1 is DFQATT and CDR2 is SNEGSKA in the germline V gene (reference sequence). The CDR3 loop is CSAAGTSGKSAFF.

This rearrangement joins TRBV15 to TRBJ2-2; TCRdb designates TRBD2, a call that cannot be tested without DNA. The CDR3 totals 16 residues. The V gene's germline CDR1 is LNHNV and CDR2 YYDKDF (reference sequence). CDR3 residues: CATSRVLAGGTGELFF.

This rearrangement joins TRBV6-1 to TRBJ2-1; TCRdb lists TRBD2, though no DNA is available to test this call. Germline CDR1 and CDR2: MNHNS and SASEGT. The CDR3 spans 15 residues. The CDR3 reads CASCRTSGVLNEQFF.

J is TRBJ1-6 and V is TRBV2; checking the TCRdb D call of TRBD1 is not possible without DNA. Germline CDR1 and CDR2: SNHLY and FYNNEI. The CDR3 runs 15 residues. The CDR3 is CASSGTGTGISPLHF. Complete variable domain (other parts from reference TRBV2 and TRBJ1-6): EPEVTQTPSHQVTQMGQEVILRCVPISNHLYFYWYRQILGQKVEFLVSFYNNEISEKSEIFDDQFSVERPDGSNFTLKIRSTKLEDSAMYFCASSGTGTGISPLHFGNGTRLTVT.

The chain combines TRBV7-2 with TRBJ2-7; TCRdb outputs TRBD1, but without DNA this stays unchecked. CDR1 is SGHTA, CDR2 FQGNSA, per germline. This CDR3 has 15 residues. CDR3 residues: CASSYGAERGYEQYF.

The chain uses TRBV7-8 and TRBJ2-5; TCRdb proposes TRBD2, but this gene call is untestable without DNA. Germline V gene sequence: CDR1 SGHVS, CDR2 FQNEAQ. This CDR3 region has 14 residues. The CDR3 spells CASSFGTEQETQYF.

The chain links TRBV5-1 to TRBJ2-7; lacking DNA, the TRBD1 call made by TCRdb goes unchecked. Germline V gene lookup returns CDR1 SGHRS and CDR2 YFSETQ. The CDR3 has 16 amino acids. CDR3 in amino acids: CASSLGPTGASYEQYF.

The rearrangement links TRBV7-9 to TRBJ2-5; as DNA is missing, the TRBD2 call by TCRdb cannot be tested. This CDR3 is 16 amino acids long. The germline gives CDR1 SEHNR, CDR2 FQNEAQ (reference sequence). The CDR3: CASSLGPAGVQETQYF.

The chain recombines TRBV19 with TRBJ1-2; TCRdb outputs TRBD1, but without DNA this stays unchecked. The V gene's germline CDR1 is LNHDA and CDR2 SQIVND (reference sequence). CDR3 length: 14 amino acids. The CDR3 loop is CASSDRGSGYGYTF.

The rearrangement links TRBV7-2 to TRBJ1-4. The CDR3 runs 14 residues. Germline V gene sequence: CDR1 SGHTA, CDR2 FQGNSA. CDR3 region: CASSLDGGWEKLFF.

The rearrangement links TRBV6-2 or TRBV6-3 to TRBJ2-7; TCRdb gives TRBD1 as the D gene, but with no DNA this cannot be confirmed. Per the germline V gene, CDR1 is MNHEY and CDR2 is SVGEGT. The CDR3 sequence is 15 residues long. The CDR3 sequence: CASIRIPGTAYEQYF.

The chain joins TRBV6-1 to TRBJ2-5; TCRdb returns TRBD2, unconfirmable since there is no DNA. In germline, CDR1 is MNHNS, CDR2 SASEGT. The CDR3 length is 18 residues. The CDR3: CASSEGGFLAGVGETQYF.

The chain carries TRBV5-1 and TRBJ2-2; the TCRdb call, TRBD1, lacks DNA for checking. The CDR3 runs to 16 residues. The germline CDR1 and CDR2 sequences are SGHRS and YFSETQ. CDR3 loop: CASSDVRQGRTGELFF.

The chain carries TRBV5-1 and TRBJ2-2; there is no DNA to check the TCRdb D call of TRBD2. This CDR3 region has 16 residues. Germline values: CDR1 SGHRS, CDR2 YFSETQ. Here the CDR3 reads CASSQTSGIMDGELFF.

The gene calls are TRBV20-1 and TRBJ2-7; TCRdb proposes TRBD1, but this gene call is untestable without DNA. The CDR3 consists of 13 residues. The germline V gene has CDR1 DFQATT and CDR2 SNEGSKA (reference sequence). The CDR3 loop is CSAIAGGIGEQYF.

The V gene is TRBV6-2 or TRBV6-3, the J gene TRBJ2-7; the D call of TRBD2 rests on TCRdb alone, since no DNA is present to check it. The germline gives CDR1 MNHEY, CDR2 SVGEGT. The CDR3 length is 16 residues. The CDR3 loop is CASSYSGGLNSYEQYF.

The chain's CDR3 is CASSVKGMNTEAFF. V is TRBV25-1 and J is TRBJ1-1. Germline CDR1 is MGHDK and CDR2 is SYGVNS. The CDR3 has 14 amino acids.

The V gene is TRBV19, the J gene TRBJ1-5. From germline, CDR1 is LNHDA and CDR2 SQIVND (reference sequence). This CDR3 is built from 14 residues. The CDR3 reads CASSTGLINQPQHF. The whole variable domain, remainder taken from reference TRBV19 and TRBJ1-5, is DGGITQSPKYLFRKEGQNVTLSCEQNLNHDAMYWYRQDPGQGLRLIYYSQIVNDFQKGDIAEGYSVSREKKESFPLTVTSAQKNPTAFYLCASSTGLINQPQHFGDGTRLSIL.

The rearrangement joins TRBV5-1 to TRBJ1-6; TCRdb's D call, TRBD1, is unchecked because there is no DNA. The CDR3 is made up of 15 amino acids. The germline CDR1 and CDR2 sequences are SGHRS and YFSETQ. The CDR3 loop reads CASSLETGSNSPLHF. Complete variable domain (other parts from reference TRBV5-1 and TRBJ1-6): KAGVTQTPRYLIKTRGQQVTLSCSPISGHRSVSWYQQTPGQGLQFLFEYFSETQRNKGNFPGRFSGRQFSNSRSEMNVSTLELGDSALYLCASSLETGSNSPLHFGNGTRLTVT.

The V gene is TRBV27, the J gene TRBJ2-1; absent DNA, TCRdb's TRBD2 call cannot be checked. The CDR3 loop spans 15 amino acids. Germline V gene sequence: CDR1 MNHEY, CDR2 SMNVEV (reference sequence). The CDR3 sequence: CASSQRPGDVNEQFF.